This T cell receptor (beta chain) was identified in a study of shared T cell receptors in the human thymus. Here immunoSEQ multiplex PCR was the method, and the copy in TCRdb shows in-frame clones only, minus some. The sample consists of hundreds of thousands of clones, more than 75% of them appearing once. The CDR3 runs 15 residues. With 6 bases removed from V and 3 bases from J, the gap between germline ends came to 18 bases. The germline CDR1 and CDR2 sequences are MNHNS and SASEGT. In addition, the sample was reused for a study of human thymus T cells. That source adds: Apparent bias marked the V and J gene usage of thymic and blood repertoires.

Sequencing was performed on thymocytes. The rearrangement links TRBV6-1 to TRBJ2-7, with D maybe TRBD2 (6 bases). This clonotype was obtained from a boy in the first two years of life with a congenital heart defect. CDR3 DNA: TGTGCCAGCAGGGCGGACTACGAGGAAAACTACGAGCAGTACTTC. It yields the protein CASRADYEENYEQYF.